This entry lists 23 T cell receptor beta chains sequenced from one sample in a study of beta chain features in type 1 diabetes. Isolated RNA was reverse transcribed in full, so expressed TCRB transcripts were sequenced. TCRdb's table, derived via immunoSEQ multiplex PCR, lists solely in-frame clones and lacks some. In the table there are about 370,000 clones, roughly 9.8% of which are singletons. Study outcomes and limitations: In all four CD4+ subsets, TCRB CDR3 length was significantly, moderately reduced in type 1 diabetes.

For these TCRs, the target antigens are not known. Sequencing used central memory CD4+ T cells from blood. These receptors all come from a man under 40 with type 1 diabetes.

In its sample, this clone was seen a few times. The chain links TRBV6-5 to TRBJ1-2; 9 bases are a match to TRBD1. This CDR3 has 14 residues. Germline V gives CDR1 MNHEY, CDR2 SVGAGI. The V and J ends lost 7 bases and 4 bases, in that order; junction bases with no gene match: 7. The CDR3 nucleotides read TGTGCCAGCAAAATGGGACAGGGAGTCTATGGCTACACCTTC. Translation gives CASKMGQGVYGYTF.

V is TRBV6-5 and J is TRBJ1-2; D is perhaps TRBD1 (6 bases). Germline CDR1 MNHEY, CDR2 SVGAGI. V was shortened by 7 bases and J by 4 bases, with 16 bases between the two germline ends. CDR3 length: 14 residues. The CDR3 region has the DNA TGTGCCAGCAAAGAACTCAGGGGAACCTATGGCTACACCTTC. It encodes CASKELRGTYGYTF.

This clone was observed a single time. The chain employs TRBV6-5 and TRBJ1-2; D remains ambiguous. The ends were cut back, 5 bases at V and 5 bases at J, with 12 bases in the middle. The germline V gene encodes CDR1 MNHEY and CDR2 SVGAGI. This CDR3 contains 13 residues. In DNA, the CDR3 is TGTGCCAGCAGTGAACGTCGTGGGTATGGCTACACCTTC. The encoded protein is CASSERRGYGYTF.

This clone has just a few counts. The J gene is TRBJ1-5, the V gene TRBV2, with a possible D match to TRBD1 (5 bases). V was trimmed by 4 bases and J by 3 bases, leaving 13 bases between them. Germline CDR1 is SNHLY and CDR2 is FYNNEI. This CDR3 spans 15 amino acids. CDR3 protein: CASSVRQIYNQPQHF. CDR3 nucleotide sequence: TGTGCCAGCAGTGTACGACAGATATACAATCAGCCCCAGCATTTT.

The CDR3 DNA follows: TGTGCCAGCTCACTGGGACAGGGGACCTACGAGCAGTACTTC. Translated, it gives CASSLGQGTYEQYF. This chain joins TRBV18 and TRBJ2-7; TRBD1 matches at 10 bases. This CDR3 region has 14 residues. Per germline, CDR1 KGHSH and CDR2 LQKENI. V lost 4 bases and J lost 2; bases outside the gene matches: 2.

There are a few counts of this clone. This same CDR3 is encoded by further DNA sequences in the sample. The CDR3 DNA follows: TGTGCCAGCAGCAGATACTACGAGCAGTACTTC. It is translated as CASSRYYEQYF. This chain uses TRBV28 with TRBJ2-7; D is uncertain. The CDR3 extends over 11 amino acids. Germline CDR1 is MDHEN and CDR2 is SYDVKM. With 6 bases removed from V and 3 bases from J, the gap between germline ends came to 6 bases.

Only a few counts were recorded for this clone. V and J are TRBV7-9 and TRBJ2-7; D not resolved. V was pared by 1 base and J by 2 bases, with 18 bases between. This CDR3 comprises 17 residues. Germline CDR1 and CDR2: SEHNR and FQNEAQ (reference sequence). The CDR3 loop reads CASSLVSSGSAAYEQYF. In DNA, the CDR3 is TGTGCCAGCAGCTTAGTTTCATCTGGCTCAGCCGCCTACGAGCAGTACTTC.

The V gene is TRBV13, the J gene TRBJ1-1, with D hard to call. In germline, CDR1 is PRHDT, CDR2 FYEKMQ (reference sequence). Trimming removed 2 bases from V and 10 bases from J, with 11 bases in between. The CDR3 is 12 residues long. The CDR3: CASSLISGVAFF. The CDR3 DNA reads as TGTGCCAGCAGCTTAATCTCAGGAGTAGCTTTCTTT. Together with reference TRBV13 and TRBJ1-1, the CDR3 gives the full variable domain: AAGVIQSPRHLIKEKRETATLKCYPIPRHDTVYWYQQGPGQDPQFLISFYEKMQSDKGSIPDRFSAQQFSDYHSELNMSSLELGDSALYFCASSLISGVAFFGQGTRLTVV.

The table lists this clone with a few counts. The chain joins TRBV7-9 to TRBJ2-4; D possibly corresponds to TRBD2 (7 bases). The CDR3 spans 18 residues. Germline V lookup: CDR1 SEHNR, CDR2 FQNEAQ (reference sequence). Trimming shortened V by 5 bases and J by 5 bases, and 25 bases separated the two germline ends. The DNA of the CDR3 is TGTGCCAGCAGCCCCAACTTTGCGGGGGCGGGAGCGGAAAACATTCAGTACTTC. Its protein product is CASSPNFAGAGAENIQYF.

Many counts were recorded for this clone. The V gene is TRBV7-2, the J gene TRBJ2-6, with D unresolved. The CDR3 spans 14 residues. Trimming removed 4 bases at V and 0 bases at J, with 4 bases between. Germline V CDR1 and CDR2: SGHTA, FQGNSA. The CDR3 here is CASSSNSGANVLTF. As DNA, the CDR3 is TGTGCCAGCAGCTCTAACTCTGGGGCCAACGTCCTGACTTTC. Variable domain in full (rest from reference TRBV7-2 and TRBJ2-6): GAGVSQSPSNKVTEKGKDVELRCDPISGHTALYWYRQSLGQGLEFLIYFQGNSAPDKSGLPSDRFSAERTGGSVSTLTIQRTQQEDSAVYLCASSSNSGANVLTFGAGSRLTVL.

V usage is TRBV2 and J usage is TRBJ1-5; D not certain. The V gene lost 4 bases and the J gene lost 7 bases, with 8 bases spanning the gap. The CDR3 has 12 amino acids. CDR1 is SNHLY and CDR2 is FYNNEI in the germline V gene. CDR3 residues: CASSADLQPQHF. The CDR3 bases are TGTGCCAGCAGTGCAGATCTGCAGCCCCAGCATTTT.

This clone occurred many times. This chain connects TRBV2 to TRBJ2-2; 13 positions agree with TRBD2. This CDR3 spans 19 amino acids. V lost 5 bases to trimming and J lost 0 bases; unmatched junction nucleotides: 9. In germline, CDR1 is SNHLY, CDR2 FYNNEI. Written as DNA, the CDR3 is TGTGCCAGCAGTCGATGGACTAGCGGGGGCCGCCCGAACACCGGGGAGCTGTTTTTT. Protein: CASSRWTSGGRPNTGELFF.

This clone was detected many times. Other DNA sequences in the same sample also yield this CDR3. The rearrangement links TRBV7-2 to TRBJ2-5; D unresolved. Trimming cost V 5 bases and J 5 bases, with 6 bases left between them. This CDR3 is built from 11 residues. Germline CDR1 is SGHTA and CDR2 is FQGNSA. The CDR3 protein is CASSRQETQYF. The CDR3 DNA reads TGTGCCAGCAGCAGGCAGGAGACCCAGTACTTC.

A few counts support this clone. V is TRBV5-4 and J is TRBJ1-5; the match to TRBD1 covers 9 bases. J was trimmed by 6 bases and V by 3 bases; bases with no gene match: 10. The CDR3 contains 16 residues. CDR1 and CDR2 from the germline V gene are SGHNT and YYREEE (reference sequence). The CDR3 spells CASSSWTGDRSQPQHF. DNA of the CDR3: TGTGCCAGCAGCTCCTGGACAGGGGATAGGAGTCAGCCCCAGCATTTT.

The rearrangement uses TRBV7-8 and TRBJ2-7; D may be TRBD1 (6 bases). Germline lookup yields CDR1 SGHVS and CDR2 FQNEAQ. The germline V and J ends were trimmed by 4 bases and 3 bases, with 13 bases remaining between them. There are 14 residues in the CDR3. Here the CDR3 reads CASSSWTENYEQYF. CDR3 nucleotides: TGTGCCAGCAGCTCCTGGACAGAAAACTACGAGCAGTACTTC.

This CDR3 reads CASSYISGQGGEKLFF. CDR3 bases: TGTGCCAGCAGTTACATTTCCGGACAGGGAGGTGAAAAACTGTTTTTT. The chain uses TRBV6-6 and TRBJ1-4, with TRBD1 matching over 8 bases. This CDR3 has 16 amino acids. The germline V gene encodes CDR1 MNHNY and CDR2 SVGAGI (reference sequence). Losses at the gene ends were 2 bases for V and 7 bases for J; bases not matched to a gene: 9.

This clone showed up many times. This sequence joins TRBV16 and TRBJ1-5; 8 nucleotides align to TRBD1. V shed 3 bases, J shed 7 bases, and the junction held 2 bases outside the gene matches. Germline V gene sequence: CDR1 KGHSY, CDR2 FQNENV. The CDR3 covers 13 residues. The CDR3 loop is CASSQTGEQPQHF. Here the CDR3 DNA reads TGTGCCAGCAGCCAGACAGGGGAACAGCCCCAGCATTTT.

This chain joins TRBV5-4 and TRBJ2-1; 8 positions agree with TRBD2. J was trimmed by 5 bases and V by 1 base; bases with no gene match: 5. Germline V gene lookup returns CDR1 SGHNT and CDR2 YYREEE (reference sequence). The CDR3 runs 15 residues. CDR3 protein: CASSLSLSGDNEQFF. CDR3 coding DNA: TGTGCCAGCAGCTTGTCTCTTAGCGGGGACAATGAGCAGTTCTTC.

This chain joins TRBV18 and TRBJ2-7; no firm D call. This CDR3 is built from 12 residues. V was pared by 5 bases and J by 3 bases, with 8 bases between. Germline V gene data show CDR1 as KGHSH and CDR2 as LQKENI. The CDR3 loop reads CASSALNYEQYF. CDR3 DNA: TGTGCCAGCTCAGCTCTAAACTACGAGCAGTACTTC.

This clone has only a few counts. The same CDR3 also results from other DNA sequences found in this sample. The genes are TRBV19 and TRBJ2-1; 8 bases match TRBD2. The CDR3 has 15 amino acids. Germline V lookup: CDR1 LNHDA, CDR2 SQIVND (reference sequence). The V and J ends lost 5 bases and 5 bases, in that order; junction bases with no gene match: 8. DNA of the CDR3: TGTGCCAGTAGTTCCGGGAGGGCCCCAAACAATGAGCAGTTCTTC. Amino acid sequence: CASSSGRAPNNEQFF.

The V gene is TRBV5-1, the J gene TRBJ2-7; 14 positions agree with TRBD2. The CDR3 runs to 19 residues. Germline loops: CDR1 SGHRS, CDR2 YFSETQ. The V and J ends lost 4 bases and 2 bases, in that order; junction bases with no gene match: 14. Here the CDR3 DNA reads TGCGCCAGCAGCGGCCGACTAGCGGGAGGGCCCCGGGGCCCCTACGAGCAGTACTTC. This encodes CASSGRLAGGPRGPYEQYF. The full variable domain, with the rest looked up from reference TRBV5-1 and TRBJ2-7, is KAGVTQTPRYLIKTRGQQVTLSCSPISGHRSVSWYQQTPGQGLQFLFEYFSETQRNKGNFPGRFSGRQFSNSRSEMNVSTLELGDSALYLCASSGRLAGGPRGPYEQYFGPGTRLTVT.

This clone was counted a few times. The chain combines TRBV5-1 with TRBJ1-1, with unresolved D. CDR3 length: 14 amino acids. V lost 5 bases to trimming and J lost 4 bases, with 15 bases between them. The germline gives CDR1 SGHRS, CDR2 YFSETQ. This CDR3 is CASRETRGGTEAFF. CDR3 bases: TGCGCCAGCAGAGAGACCCGGGGTGGCACTGAAGCTTTCTTT.

The genes are TRBV2 and TRBJ1-4; D perhaps matches TRBD1 (5 bases). Germline CDR1 SNHLY, CDR2 FYNNEI. The CDR3 extends over 15 amino acids. Trimming took off 3 bases at V and 7 bases at J, with 15 bases between the two ends. The CDR3 loop reads CASSEQGFFSEKLFF. The CDR3 DNA follows: TGTGCCAGCAGTGAGCAGGGATTTTTTAGTGAAAAACTGTTTTTT.